The next 28 T cell receptor beta chains were all read from a single sample in a study of shared clonotypes between healthy human individuals. Measured with immunoSEQ multiplex PCR; TCRdb has only the in-frame clones, and not every one. The data hold 2,500,000 or so clones, with just over 90% observed a single time. Material for sequencing was naive CD4+ T cells sorted from blood. Subset: CD45RA+ positively selected. The receptors were gathered from a man aged 18-30 years in good health.

CDR3: CASSLGVSANYGYTF. CDR3 nucleotide sequence: TGTGCCAGCAGCTTAGGGGTATCCGCTAACTATGGCTACACCTTC. The rearrangement joins TRBV11-2 to TRBJ1-2; no definite D call. V dropped 1 base and J dropped 0 bases, with 9 bases sitting between them. The CDR3 extends over 15 amino acids. Germline V CDR1 and CDR2: SGHAT, FQNNGV.

This chain connects TRBV5-6 to TRBJ2-1, with 7 bases lining up with TRBD1. V shed 4 bases and J 7 bases; nucleotides not matched to a gene: 8. Germline CDR1 SGHDT, CDR2 YYEEEE. The CDR3 consists of 14 residues. Here the CDR3 DNA reads TGTGCCAGCAGCCCTACAGGGGTTTTGAATGAGCAGTTCTTC. This encodes CASSPTGVLNEQFF.

The chain employs TRBV29-1 and TRBJ2-1; D is uncertain. With 7 bases removed from V and 1 base from J, the gap between germline ends came to 8 bases. Germline CDR1 is SQVTM and CDR2 is ANQGSEA. The CDR3 length is 12 residues. CDR3 region: CSASRSYNEQFF. The CDR3 DNA reads TGCAGCGCCTCCAGATCCTACAATGAGCAGTTCTTC.

The chain uses TRBV6-5 and TRBJ1-1, with D hard to call. The V gene lost 6 bases and the J gene lost 0 bases, with 14 bases spanning the gap. The CDR3 spans 15 residues. Germline V gives CDR1 MNHEY, CDR2 SVGAGI. Written as DNA, the CDR3 is TGTGCCAGCAGGGGCCGGGCCCCCATGAACACTGAAGCTTTCTTT. Amino acid sequence: CASRGRAPMNTEAFF.

To note about this clone: The sample has other DNA sequences that encode this CDR3 too. This chain joins TRBV30 and TRBJ2-1, with D hard to call. CDR3 size: 12 residues. Per germline, CDR1 GTSNPN and CDR2 SVGIG (reference sequence). V was trimmed by 4 bases and J by 1 base, leaving 5 bases between them. The CDR3 DNA reads TGTGCCTGGACCGGTTCCTACAATGAGCAGTTCTTC. Its translation is CAWTGSYNEQFF.

Points on this clone: This sample also contains other DNA sequences that code for the same CDR3. The chain couples TRBV5-6 to TRBJ2-7; tentative D call: TRBD2 (6 bases). Germline V gene sequence: CDR1 SGHDT, CDR2 YYEEEE. This CDR3 spans 12 amino acids. The V gene lost 4 bases and the J gene lost 4 bases, with 9 bases spanning the gap. The CDR3: CASSLEGYEQYF. The CDR3 region has the DNA TGTGCCAGCAGCCTGGAGGGGTACGAGCAGTACTTC.

The genes are TRBV28 and TRBJ1-6, with a weak D call TRBD1 (6 bases). The CDR3 has 14 residues. Germline CDR1 and CDR2: MDHEN and SYDVKM. Trimming removed 6 bases at V and 7 bases at J, with 13 bases between. The CDR3 DNA is TGTGCCAGCAGGTTTAGACAGGCGAATTCACCCCTCCACTTT. It is translated as CASRFRQANSPLHF.

CDR3 amino acids: CASSLQGFSSTDTQYF. The CDR3 coding sequence is TGTGCCAGCAGCCTTCAGGGTTTTTCTAGCACAGATACGCAGTATTTT. This sequence joins TRBV9 and TRBJ2-3; weak D call: TRBD1 (5 bases). CDR3 length: 16 residues. Per the germline V gene, CDR1 is SGDLS and CDR2 is YYNGEE. V was shortened by 4 bases and J by 0 bases, with 15 bases between the two germline ends. The variable domain in full, completed from reference TRBV9 and TRBJ2-3, reads DSGVTQTPKHLITATGQRVTLRCSPRSGDLSVYWYQQSLDQGLQFLIQYYNGEERAKGNILERFSAQQFPDLHSELNLSSLELGDSALYFCASSLQGFSSTDTQYFGPGTRLTVL.

This clone was seen only once. The chain uses TRBV6-1 and TRBJ1-3, with D unclear. Per the germline V gene, CDR1 is MNHNS and CDR2 is SASEGT. This CDR3 region has 14 residues. V lost 6 bases and J 2 bases, leaving 11 bases between the germline ends. In nucleotides, the CDR3 is TGTGCCAGCAGAAGTGGGATCCCTGGAAACACCATATATTTT. Translation gives CASRSGIPGNTIYF.

This clone was seen just once. The chain joins TRBV5-1 to TRBJ2-5; D assignment may be TRBD1 or TRBD2 (5 bases each). CDR1 is SGHRS and CDR2 is YFSETQ in the germline V gene. V lost 5 bases to trimming and J lost 2 bases, with 13 bases between them. This CDR3 region has 14 residues. CDR3 nucleotides: TGCGCCAGCAGTATAGGGGCGGGTCAAGAGACCCAGTACTTC. It specifies CASSIGAGQETQYF.

The chain has TRBV10-1 and TRBJ2-5, with 8 positions matching TRBD1. CDR3 size: 14 residues. V dropped 6 bases and J dropped 3; count of bases not matched to a gene: 6. Germline loops: CDR1 WNHNN, CDR2 SYGVQD (reference sequence). CDR3 coding DNA: TGCGCCAGCAGCGAGGGGACAGGAAAAGAGACCCAGTACTTC. As protein: CASSEGTGKETQYF.

As regards this clone: This same CDR3 is encoded by further DNA sequences in the sample. The V call is TRBV14, the J call TRBJ2-7, with D uncertain. Looked up from germline, CDR1 is SGHDN and CDR2 is FVKESK. Trimming shortened V by 1 base and J by 4 bases, and 2 bases separated the two germline ends. The CDR3 length is 11 residues. CDR3 amino acids: CASSQAYEQYF. For the CDR3, the DNA is TGTGCCAGCAGCCAAGCATACGAGCAGTACTTC.

V and J are TRBV18 and TRBJ2-1; no reliable D call. This CDR3 has 14 residues. Trimming shortened V by 2 bases and J by 5 bases, and 10 bases separated the two germline ends. Germline CDR1 KGHSH, CDR2 LQKENI. The CDR3: CASSPTLDNNEQFF. The CDR3 bases are TGTGCCAGCTCACCAACACTCGACAACAATGAGCAGTTCTTC.

This clone was counted a single time. This chain connects TRBV30 to TRBJ2-7; the D gene is possibly TRBD1 (6 bases). Germline loops: CDR1 GTSNPN, CDR2 SVGIG (reference sequence). Trimming left V 1 base short and J 3 bases short, with 13 bases between. This CDR3 spans 14 amino acids. The CDR3 loop reads CAWSAPGHLYEQYF. The DNA of the CDR3 is TGTGCCTGGAGTGCCCCGGGACATCTCTACGAGCAGTACTTC. Combining the CDR3 with reference TRBV30 and TRBJ2-7 gives the whole variable domain SQTIHQWPATLVQPVGSPLSLECTVEGTSNPNLYWYRQAAGRGLQLLFYSVGIGQISSEVPQNLSASRPQDRQFILSSKKLLLSDSGFYLCAWSAPGHLYEQYFGPGTRLTVT.

This chain connects TRBV5-6 to TRBJ2-2; perhaps TRBD2 as D (5 bases). This CDR3 spans 15 amino acids. Germline V gives CDR1 SGHDT, CDR2 YYEEEE. The V and J ends lost 2 bases and 7 bases respectively, with 15 bases between them. The CDR3 loop is CASSFAGVVVGELFF. DNA for the CDR3: TGTGCCAGCAGCTTCGCCGGGGTGGTAGTCGGGGAGCTGTTTTTT.

V and J are TRBV21-1 and TRBJ2-1; whether TRBD2, the table's D call, matches the DNA was not checked. TRBV21-1 is reported as a pseudogene. This CDR3 is 20 amino acids long. The DNA of the CDR3 is TGTGCCAGCAGCAAACCGGGCCGACTAGCGGGGGTTCTTTCCTACAATGAGCAGTTCTTC. This gives the protein CASSKPGRLAGVLSYNEQFF.

The chain recombines TRBV9 with TRBJ1-2; D is undetermined. V was shortened by 4 bases and J by 4 bases, with 8 bases between the two germline ends. The CDR3 loop spans 12 amino acids. The V gene's germline CDR1 is SGDLS and CDR2 YYNGEE. The CDR3: CASSTTSYGYTF. As DNA, the CDR3 is TGTGCCAGCAGCACCACTTCCTATGGCTACACCTTC.

The chain employs TRBV18 and TRBJ1-4, with D tentatively TRBD1 (5 bases). V lost 4 bases and J 4 bases, leaving 10 bases between the germline ends. The CDR3 is made up of 14 amino acids. The V gene's germline CDR1 is KGHSH and CDR2 LQKENI. The DNA of the CDR3 is TGTGCCAGCTCACTAGGGGCGAGTAATGAAAAACTGTTTTTT. This gives the protein CASSLGASNEKLFF.

This clone was seen a single time. This chain connects TRBV2 to TRBJ1-4; no clear D gene. CDR3 length equals 11 residues. CDR1 and CDR2 (germline): SNHLY, FYNNEI. The germline V and J ends were trimmed by 6 bases and 8 bases, with 7 bases remaining between them. The CDR3 nucleotides are TGTGCCAGCAGCCCACAAGAAAAACTGTTTTTT. This encodes CASSPQEKLFF.

Concerning this clone: A read error may produce the germline difference seen at one junction end. The chain uses TRBV11-2 and TRBJ2-3; TRBD2 aligns across 9 bases. The length of the CDR3 is 15 residues. Germline CDR1 SGHAT, CDR2 FQNNGV. This CDR3 is CASSFSGTSRDTQYF. The CDR3 DNA is TGTGCCAGCAGCTTCTCGGGGACTAGCAGAGATACGCAGTATTTT.

The chain carries TRBV5-5 and TRBJ2-7; D gene ambiguous. Trimming left V 4 bases short and J 6 bases short, with 11 bases between. CDR3 length equals 12 residues. Germline V gives CDR1 SGHKS, CDR2 YYEKEE (reference sequence). CDR3 sequence: CASSPRYGEQYF. The CDR3 DNA reads as TGTGCCAGCAGCCCTCGTTATGGCGAGCAGTACTTC.

V usage is TRBV27 and J usage is TRBJ1-3; no clear D gene. The CDR3 runs 16 residues. Germline V gene sequence: CDR1 MNHEY, CDR2 SMNVEV (reference sequence). V was shortened by 5 bases and J by 0 bases, with 14 bases between the two germline ends. The CDR3 loop is CASSAQKLSSGNTIYF. In DNA, the CDR3 is TGTGCCAGCAGTGCTCAGAAATTGAGCTCTGGAAACACCATATATTTT.

This chain links TRBV7-2 with TRBJ1-6; 8 nucleotides match TRBD1. Germline V CDR1 and CDR2: SGHTA, FQGNSA. V lost 5 bases to trimming and J lost 5 bases; unmatched junction nucleotides: 8. This CDR3 contains 16 residues. CDR3 region: CASSPVRTGNNSPLHF. The CDR3 coding sequence is TGTGCCAGCAGCCCCGTGAGGACAGGGAATAATTCACCCCTCCACTTT. Combining the CDR3 with reference TRBV7-2 and TRBJ1-6 gives the whole variable domain GAGVSQSPSNKVTEKGKDVELRCDPISGHTALYWYRQSLGQGLEFLIYFQGNSAPDKSGLPSDRFSAERTGGSVSTLTIQRTQQEDSAVYLCASSPVRTGNNSPLHFGNGTRLTVT.

The chain has TRBV10-1 and TRBJ2-2; D is perhaps TRBD2 (7 bases). CDR3 length: 15 residues. The V gene lost 3 bases and the J gene lost 5 bases, with 13 bases spanning the gap. Looked up from germline, CDR1 is WNHNN and CDR2 is SYGVQD (reference sequence). CDR3 in amino acids: CASSDNREGTGELFF. The CDR3 DNA reads TGCGCCAGCAGTGACAACAGGGAGGGGACCGGGGAGCTGTTTTTT.

Details on this clone: Distinct nucleotide sequences in the sample also encode this CDR3. The chain carries TRBV19 and TRBJ1-1, with no clear D. The CDR3 extends over 15 amino acids. Germline CDR1 is LNHDA and CDR2 is SQIVND (reference sequence). Trimming cost V 0 bases and J 1 base, with 9 bases left between them. This CDR3 reads CASSIEGRKNTEAFF. The CDR3 DNA sequence: TGTGCCAGTAGTATAGAGGGGAGGAAGAACACTGAAGCTTTCTTT.

The chain couples TRBV4-1 to TRBJ1-4; no definite D call. Germline V gene lookup returns CDR1 MGHRA and CDR2 YSYEKL. V was clipped by 0 bases and J by 8 bases, with 13 bases between them. This CDR3 has 15 amino acids. CDR3 DNA: TGCGCCAGCAGCCAAGACGCGGATCGGCGAGAAAAACTGTTTTTT. Its protein product is CASSQDADRREKLFF.

The V call is TRBV2, the J call TRBJ1-5; 8 bases fit TRBD1. V shed 3 bases, J shed 7 bases, and the junction held 5 bases outside the gene matches. The germline V gene encodes CDR1 SNHLY and CDR2 FYNNEI. The CDR3 spans 14 residues. The chain's CDR3 is CASSDQGAPQPQHF. The DNA of the CDR3 is TGTGCCAGCAGTGACCAGGGGGCGCCGCAGCCCCAGCATTTT. Full variable domain (outside the CDR3, taken from reference TRBV2 and TRBJ1-5): EPEVTQTPSHQVTQMGQEVILRCVPISNHLYFYWYRQILGQKVEFLVSFYNNEISEKSEIFDDQFSVERPDGSNFTLKIRSTKLEDSAMYFCASSDQGAPQPQHFGDGTRLSIL.

This chain connects TRBV9 to TRBJ2-7; 7 bases line up with TRBD2. V dropped 4 bases and J dropped 3; count of bases not matched to a gene: 7. Germline V gene sequence: CDR1 SGDLS, CDR2 YYNGEE. This CDR3 comprises 14 residues. This CDR3 reads CASSPTSRFYEQYF. The DNA of the CDR3 is TGTGCCAGCAGCCCGACTAGCAGGTTCTACGAGCAGTACTTC. Based on the CDR3 plus reference TRBV9 and TRBJ2-7, the full variable domain is DSGVTQTPKHLITATGQRVTLRCSPRSGDLSVYWYQQSLDQGLQFLIQYYNGEERAKGNILERFSAQQFPDLHSELNLSSLELGDSALYFCASSPTSRFYEQYFGPGTRLTVT.